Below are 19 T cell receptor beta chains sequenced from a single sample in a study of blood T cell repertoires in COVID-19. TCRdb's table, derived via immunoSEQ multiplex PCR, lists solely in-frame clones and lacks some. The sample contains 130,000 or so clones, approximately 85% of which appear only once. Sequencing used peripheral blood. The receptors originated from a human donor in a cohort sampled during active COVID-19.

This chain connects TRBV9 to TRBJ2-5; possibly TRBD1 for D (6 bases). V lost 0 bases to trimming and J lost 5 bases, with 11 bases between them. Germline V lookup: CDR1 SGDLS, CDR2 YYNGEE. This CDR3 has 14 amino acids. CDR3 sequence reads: CASSVDYRAETQYF. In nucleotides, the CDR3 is TGTGCCAGCAGCGTAGATTACAGGGCTGAGACCCAGTACTTC.

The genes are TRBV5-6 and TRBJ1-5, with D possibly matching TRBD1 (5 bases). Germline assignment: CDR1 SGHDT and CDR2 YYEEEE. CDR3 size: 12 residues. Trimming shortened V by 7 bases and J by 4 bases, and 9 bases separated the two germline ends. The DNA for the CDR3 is TGTGCCAGCCACCGGGGGAATCAGCCCCAGCATTTT. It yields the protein CASHRGNQPQHF.

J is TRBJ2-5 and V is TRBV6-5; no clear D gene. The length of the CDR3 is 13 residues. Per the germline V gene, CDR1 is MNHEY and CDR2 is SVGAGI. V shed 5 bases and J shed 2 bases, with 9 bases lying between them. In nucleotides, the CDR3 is TGTGCCAGCAGTCGCCGCGAGCAAGAGACCCAGTACTTC. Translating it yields CASSRREQETQYF.

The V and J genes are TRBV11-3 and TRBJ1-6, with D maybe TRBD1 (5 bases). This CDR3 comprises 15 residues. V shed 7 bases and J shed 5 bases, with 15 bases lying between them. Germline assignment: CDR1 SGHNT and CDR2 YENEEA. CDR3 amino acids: CASINQGTDNSPLHF. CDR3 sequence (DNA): TGTGCCAGCATAAACCAGGGTACGGATAATTCACCCCTCCACTTT.

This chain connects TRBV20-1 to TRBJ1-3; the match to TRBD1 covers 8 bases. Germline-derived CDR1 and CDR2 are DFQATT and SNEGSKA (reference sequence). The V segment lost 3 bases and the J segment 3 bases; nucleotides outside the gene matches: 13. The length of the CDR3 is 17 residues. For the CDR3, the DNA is TGCAGTGCTAGTAAGAGTCCAATACAGGGGGTTGGAAACACCATATATTTT. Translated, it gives CSASKSPIQGVGNTIYF.

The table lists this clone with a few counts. The CDR3 here is CASRDRGHGTEAFF. The DNA for the CDR3 is TGTGCCAGTAGGGACAGGGGGCACGGCACTGAAGCTTTCTTT. This chain links TRBV19 with TRBJ1-1, with 11 bases aligning to TRBD1. The CDR3 spans 14 residues. With V trimmed by 6 bases and J by 4 bases, 4 bases remained unmatched. The germline V gene has CDR1 LNHDA and CDR2 SQIVND (reference sequence).

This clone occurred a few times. CDR3 in amino acids: CASSVEEGAISGYTF. In DNA, the CDR3 is TGTGCCAGCAGCGTAGAGGAGGGCGCAATTTCTGGCTACACCTTC. This chain uses TRBV9 with TRBJ1-2; no reliable D call. The V end was cut by 0 bases, the J end by 7 bases, with 16 bases between. The CDR3 runs 15 residues. CDR1 and CDR2 (germline): SGDLS, YYNGEE.

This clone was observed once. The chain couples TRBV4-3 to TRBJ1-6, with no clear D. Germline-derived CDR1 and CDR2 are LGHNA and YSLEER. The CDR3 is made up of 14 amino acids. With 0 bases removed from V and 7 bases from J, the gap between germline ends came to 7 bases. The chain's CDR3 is CASSQDSGNSPLHF. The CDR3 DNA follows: TGCGCCAGCAGCCAAGATTCGGGGAATTCACCCCTCCACTTT.

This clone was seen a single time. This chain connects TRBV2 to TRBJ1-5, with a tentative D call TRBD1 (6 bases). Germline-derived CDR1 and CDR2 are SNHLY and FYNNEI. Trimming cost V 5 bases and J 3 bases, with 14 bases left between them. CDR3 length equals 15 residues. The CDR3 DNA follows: TGTGCCAGCAGTCCAAAGACAGGCGACAATCAGCCCCAGCATTTT. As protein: CASSPKTGDNQPQHF. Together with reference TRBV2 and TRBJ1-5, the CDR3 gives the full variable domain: EPEVTQTPSHQVTQMGQEVILRCVPISNHLYFYWYRQILGQKVEFLVSFYNNEISEKSEIFDDQFSVERPDGSNFTLKIRSTKLEDSAMYFCASSPKTGDNQPQHFGDGTRLSIL.

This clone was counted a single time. CDR3 loop: CASSLTSGRSGNEQFF. The CDR3 DNA is TGCGCCAGCAGCCTAACTAGCGGGAGGTCGGGCAATGAGCAGTTCTTC. The chain couples TRBV5-1 to TRBJ2-1, with TRBD2 matching 12 bases. The CDR3 is 16 residues long. CDR1 SGHRS and CDR2 YFSETQ come from the germline V gene. V lost 4 bases, J lost 6 bases, and 8 bases stayed unmatched.

DNA of the CDR3: TGTGCCAGCAGCCGCCGGGACAGTCCCATTTCATACAATTCACCCCTCCACTTT. The encoded protein is CASSRRDSPISYNSPLHF. The chain has TRBV11-2 and TRBJ1-6, with TRBD1 matching over 7 bases. There are 18 residues in the CDR3. V trimming: 5 bases; J trimming: 7 bases; junction bases outside the gene matches: 17. Germline CDR1 is SGHAT and CDR2 is FQNNGV.

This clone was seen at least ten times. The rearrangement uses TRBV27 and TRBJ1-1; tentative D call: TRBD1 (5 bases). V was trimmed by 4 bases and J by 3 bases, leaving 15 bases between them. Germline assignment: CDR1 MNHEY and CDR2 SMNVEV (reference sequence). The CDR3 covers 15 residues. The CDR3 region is CASSSTGPGYTEAFF. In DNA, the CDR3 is TGTGCCAGCAGTTCTACTGGGCCAGGGTACACTGAAGCTTTCTTT.

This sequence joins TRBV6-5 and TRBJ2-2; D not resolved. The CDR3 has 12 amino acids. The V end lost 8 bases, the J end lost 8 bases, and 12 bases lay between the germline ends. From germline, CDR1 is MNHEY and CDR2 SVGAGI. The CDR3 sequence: CASSIRFGELFF. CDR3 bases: TGTGCCAGCTCGATTCGGTTTGGGGAGCTGTTTTTT.

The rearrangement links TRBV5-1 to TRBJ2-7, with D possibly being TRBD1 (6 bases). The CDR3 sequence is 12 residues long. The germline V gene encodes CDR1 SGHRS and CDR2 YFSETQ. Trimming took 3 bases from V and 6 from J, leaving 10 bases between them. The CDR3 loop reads CASSSLGGEQYF. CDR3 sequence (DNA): TGCGCCAGCAGCTCACTAGGGGGCGAGCAGTACTTC. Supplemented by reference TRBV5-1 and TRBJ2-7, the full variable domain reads KAGVTQTPRYLIKTRGQQVTLSCSPISGHRSVSWYQQTPGQGLQFLFEYFSETQRNKGNFPGRFSGRQFSNSRSEMNVSTLELGDSALYLCASSSLGGEQYFGPGTRLTVT.

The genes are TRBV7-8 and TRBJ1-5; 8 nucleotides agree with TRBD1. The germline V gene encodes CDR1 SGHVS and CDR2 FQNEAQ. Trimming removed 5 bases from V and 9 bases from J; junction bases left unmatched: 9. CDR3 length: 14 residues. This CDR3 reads CASSPGQGTGPQHF. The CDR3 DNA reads TGTGCCAGCAGCCCCGGACAGGGCACGGGGCCCCAGCATTTT.

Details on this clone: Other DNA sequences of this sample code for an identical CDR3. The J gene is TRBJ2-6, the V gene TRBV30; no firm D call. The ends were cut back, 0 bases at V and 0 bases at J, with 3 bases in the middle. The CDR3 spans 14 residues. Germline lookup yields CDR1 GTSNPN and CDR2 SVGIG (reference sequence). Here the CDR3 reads CAWSVLSGANVLTF. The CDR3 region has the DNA TGTGCCTGGAGTGTACTCTCTGGGGCCAACGTCCTGACTTTC.

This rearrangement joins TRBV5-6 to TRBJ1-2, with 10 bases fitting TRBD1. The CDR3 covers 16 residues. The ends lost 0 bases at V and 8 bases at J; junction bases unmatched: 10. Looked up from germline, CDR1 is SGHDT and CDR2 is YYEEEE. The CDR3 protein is CASSLGTGGSPSGYTF. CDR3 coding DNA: TGTGCCAGCAGCTTGGGGACAGGGGGTTCTCCGTCCGGCTACACCTTC.

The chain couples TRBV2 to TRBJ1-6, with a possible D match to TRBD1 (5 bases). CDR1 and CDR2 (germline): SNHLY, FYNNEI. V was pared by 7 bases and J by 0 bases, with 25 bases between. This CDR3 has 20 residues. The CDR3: CASTHTPLTRDSSYNSPLHF. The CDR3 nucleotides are TGTGCCAGCACTCATACCCCTTTGACTAGAGACAGCTCCTATAATTCACCCCTCCACTTT. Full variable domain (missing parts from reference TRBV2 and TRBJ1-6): EPEVTQTPSHQVTQMGQEVILRCVPISNHLYFYWYRQILGQKVEFLVSFYNNEISEKSEIFDDQFSVERPDGSNFTLKIRSTKLEDSAMYFCASTHTPLTRDSSYNSPLHFGNGTRLTVT.

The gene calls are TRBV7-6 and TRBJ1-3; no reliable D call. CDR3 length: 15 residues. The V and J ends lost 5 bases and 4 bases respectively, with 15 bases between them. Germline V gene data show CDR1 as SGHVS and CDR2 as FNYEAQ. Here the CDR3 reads CASSPERGVGNTIYF. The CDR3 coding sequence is TGTGCCAGCAGCCCCGAGCGGGGAGTGGGAAACACCATATATTTT.